A single sample gave rise to the 19 T cell receptor beta chains below, sequenced in a study of spatial heterogeneity in lung cancer. Time point reported: sample taken at primary tumor resection. TCRdb analysed the 5' RACE reads with MiXCR anew, one entry per CDR3 protein. The sample has some 55,000 distinct CDR3 sequences, 6.3% seen once. Material: PBMCs, obtained at surgery. The receptors derive from a female donor with early-stage non-small cell lung cancer.

This clonotype occurred a few times. The V call is TRBV7-8, the J call TRBJ2-7, with D perhaps matching TRBD2 (6 bases). Per germline, CDR1 SGHVS and CDR2 FQNEAQ. This CDR3 is 14 amino acids long. V gave up 2 bases and J gave up 8 bases, with 16 bases separating them. CDR3 loop: CASSLLGGREKQYV. CDR3 coding DNA: TGTGCCAGCAGCTTACTGGGCGGGCGGGAAAAGCAGTACGTC.

This sequence joins TRBV7-3 and TRBJ2-3; D gene unclear. CDR1 and CDR2 from the germline V gene are SGHTA and FQGTGA. V dropped 2 bases and J dropped 7 bases, with 16 bases sitting between them. The CDR3 extends over 15 amino acids. The CDR3 sequence is CASSLDYGSPYTQYF. The CDR3 DNA sequence: TGTGCCAGCAGCTTAGATTACGGATCGCCATATACGCAGTATTTT.

The chain has TRBV5-6 and TRBJ2-5; the D is unclear. From germline, CDR1 is SGHDT and CDR2 YYEEEE. Trimming stripped 4 bases from V and 0 bases from J, with 16 bases between. CDR3 length: 16 amino acids. CDR3 loop: CASSPPNDMYQETQYF. The CDR3 DNA sequence: TGTGCCAGCAGCCCCCCGAACGATATGTACCAAGAGACCCAGTACTTC. Full variable domain (remainder filled in from reference TRBV5-6 and TRBJ2-5): DAGVTQSPTHLIKTRGQQVTLRCSPKSGHDTVSWYQQALGQGPQFIFQYYEEEERQRGNFPDRFSGHQFPNYSSELNVNALLLGDSALYLCASSPPNDMYQETQYFGPGTRLLVL.

This clonotype was found a few times. The gene calls are TRBV29-1 and TRBJ1-1; perhaps TRBD1 as D (5 bases). Germline V gene data show CDR1 as SQVTM and CDR2 as ANQGSEA. CDR3 size: 12 residues. V lost 5 bases to trimming and J lost 3 bases, with 10 bases between them. The chain's CDR3 is CSVFGGDTEAFF. The CDR3 DNA reads as TGCAGCGTTTTTGGGGGAGACACTGAAGCTTTCTTT.

This clonotype was detected a few times. V gene TRBV20-1 combines with J gene TRBJ2-5; TRBD2 agrees at 13 bases. With 4 bases clipped from V and 5 bases from J, the junction kept 4 bases outside the gene matches. The length of the CDR3 is 14 residues. Germline V gene data show CDR1 as DFQATT and CDR2 as SNEGSKA (reference sequence). CDR3 in amino acids: CSATTSGRLETQYF. CDR3 bases: TGCAGTGCTACGACTAGCGGGAGGTTGGAGACCCAGTACTTC.

This clonotype was counted ten times or more. The rearrangement links TRBV28 to TRBJ1-6; D gene uncertain. The CDR3 runs 11 residues. V gave up 3 bases and J gave up 10 bases, with 4 bases separating them. The germline gives CDR1 MDHEN, CDR2 SYDVKM. CDR3 protein: CASSFTSPLHF. The CDR3 nucleotides are TGTGCCAGCAGTTTTACCTCACCCCTCCACTTT.

The chain combines TRBV12-3 or TRBV12-4 with TRBJ2-1; perhaps TRBD2 as D (6 bases). The ends were cut back, 7 bases at V and 4 bases at J, with 38 bases in the middle. The CDR3 contains 22 residues. The CDR3 sequence is CASTFRPRSPGGMGSRYNEQFF. Written as DNA, the CDR3 is TGTGCCAGCACCTTTAGACCCCGTTCGCCTGGCGGGATGGGTTCCCGTTACAATGAGCAGTTCTTC.

Only a few counts were recorded for this clonotype. This chain joins TRBV28 and TRBJ2-7, with D possibly called TRBD1 or TRBD2 (5 bases each). Germline V lookup: CDR1 MDHEN, CDR2 SYDVKM. This CDR3 spans 12 amino acids. V shed 6 bases and J shed 4 bases, with 10 bases lying between them. CDR3 loop: CASSRDRYEQYV. The CDR3 region has the DNA TGTGCCAGCAGCCGGGACCGTTACGAGCAGTACGTC.

CDR3: CASSEVGTGVGQPQHF. Here the CDR3 DNA reads TGTGCCAGCAGTGAAGTCGGGACAGGGGTAGGACAGCCCCAGCATTTT. The chain uses TRBV6-1 and TRBJ1-5, with 10 bases identical to TRBD1. Trimming cost V 1 base and J 7 bases; bases outside gene matches: 7. From germline, CDR1 is MNHNS and CDR2 SASEGT. The CDR3 extends over 16 amino acids.

The chain couples TRBV5-1 to TRBJ2-7, with TRBD1 matching 9 bases. CDR1 is SGHRS, CDR2 YFSETQ, per germline. J was trimmed by 2 bases and V by 3 bases; bases with no gene match: 6. The CDR3 is 15 residues long. CDR3 bases: TGCGCCAGCAGCTCTACAGGGGGCGCAACCTACGAGCAGTACTTC. Translated, it gives CASSSTGGATYEQYF.

This clonotype has ten or more counts. This sequence joins TRBV10-3 and TRBJ2-5; 9 bases align to TRBD1. Looked up from germline, CDR1 is ENHRY and CDR2 is SYGVKD. CDR3 length: 17 amino acids. With 4 bases clipped from V and 5 bases from J, the junction kept 14 bases outside the gene matches. The CDR3 spells CAISGGPGQGLRETQYF. CDR3 bases: TGTGCCATCAGTGGGGGACCGGGACAGGGATTGAGGGAGACCCAGTACTTC.

By frequency in the sample, this clonotype is medium-sized. J is TRBJ2-3 and V is TRBV7-9; weak D call: TRBD1 (6 bases). Germline assignment: CDR1 SEHNR and CDR2 FQNEAQ (reference sequence). V lost 5 bases and J 0 bases, leaving 18 bases between the germline ends. The CDR3 extends over 17 amino acids. CDR3 DNA: TGTGCCAGCAGCCCCCACCCAAGAGGACAGAGCACAGATACGCAGTATTTT. It specifies CASSPHPRGQSTDTQYF.

This clonotype was detected many times. The chain links TRBV5-1 to TRBJ2-5, with 7 bases aligning to TRBD1. This CDR3 spans 14 amino acids. Germline V gives CDR1 SGHRS, CDR2 YFSETQ. The V and J ends lost 4 bases and 1 base, in that order; junction bases with no gene match: 4. The CDR3 nucleotides are TGCGCCAGCAGCCTGTGGACAGGCCAAGAGACCCAGTACTTC. It yields the protein CASSLWTGQETQYF.

This clonotype was recorded at least ten times. The chain recombines TRBV10-3 with TRBJ1-6; D not resolved. The CDR3 extends over 13 amino acids. The germline V and J ends were trimmed by 10 bases and 10 bases, with 17 bases remaining between them. Germline V lookup: CDR1 ENHRY, CDR2 SYGVKD. For the CDR3, the DNA is TGTGCCACCCTCCTTGGGTCGGGCTCACCCCTCCACTTT. Protein product: CATLLGSGSPLHF.

The CDR3 here is CASRPGAGAGNTIYF. The CDR3 coding sequence is TGTGCCAGCAGGCCGGGGGCGGGCGCTGGAAACACCATATATTTT. The chain uses TRBV7-2 and TRBJ1-3; D may be TRBD1 (6 bases). Germline V gene sequence: CDR1 SGHTA, CDR2 FQGNSA. Trimming pared 6 bases from V and 2 bases from J, leaving 14 bases between. This CDR3 region has 15 residues.

There are many counts of this clonotype. The chain recombines TRBV12-3 or TRBV12-4 with TRBJ2-5; weak D call: TRBD2 (5 bases). V lost 5 bases and J 5 bases, leaving 15 bases between the germline ends. The CDR3 totals 14 residues. CDR3 nucleotides: TGTGCCAGCAGTCCCGTCGGAGGCGGGGAGACCCAGTACTTC. Translated: CASSPVGGGETQYF.

The rearrangement joins TRBV6-4 to TRBJ2-2; the D gene could be TRBD1 or TRBD2 (5 bases each). V lost 5 bases, J lost 3 bases, and 16 bases lay in between. In germline, CDR1 is MRHNA, CDR2 SNTAGT. This CDR3 is 16 amino acids long. The CDR3 sequence: CASSRDGPADTGELFF. In DNA form, the CDR3 reads TGTGCCAGCAGTCGGGACGGACCCGCGGACACCGGGGAGCTGTTTTTT.

The table lists this clonotype with many counts. The chain employs TRBV11-1 and TRBJ1-2; no clear D. This CDR3 contains 13 residues. The V end was cut by 2 bases, the J end by 8 bases, with 12 bases between. Germline assignment: CDR1 SGHAT and CDR2 FQDESV (reference sequence). CDR3 region: CASSLNRKRGYTF. The CDR3 coding sequence is TGTGCCAGCAGCTTAAACAGAAAGCGCGGCTACACCTTC. Supplemented by reference TRBV11-1 and TRBJ1-2, the full variable domain reads EAEVAQSPRYKITEKSQAVAFWCDPISGHATLYWYRQILGQGPELLVQFQDESVVDDSQLPKDRFSAERLKGVDSTLKIQPAELGDSAMYLCASSLNRKRGYTFGSGTRLTVV.

V usage is TRBV3-1 and J usage is TRBJ1-6, with 7 nucleotides matching TRBD1. The CDR3 sequence is 16 residues long. Germline V gene sequence: CDR1 LGHDT, CDR2 YNNKEL (reference sequence). V lost 0 bases to trimming and J lost 8 bases; unmatched junction nucleotides: 7. The CDR3 spells CASSQDILGGDSPLHF. CDR3 DNA: TGTGCCAGCAGCCAAGATATTCTAGGGGGCGATTCACCCCTCCACTTT.